Shown below are 17 T cell receptor beta chains from a single sample sequenced in a study of OX40 agonist ivuxolimab in advanced cancers. Generated by immunoSEQ multiplex PCR, the TCRdb table keeps only in-frame clones and is missing some. The sample has around 80,000 clones; 70% to 90% are singletons. The sample was CD4+ or CD8+ T cells sorted from blood, taken in a trial of the OX40 agonist ivuxolimab. The source is an adult with an advanced solid tumor such as melanoma, head and neck, liver or kidney cancer.

This clone has just a few counts. This rearrangement joins TRBV9 to TRBJ2-2, with TRBD1 identical over 7 bases. Germline trimming cut 3 bases from V and 1 base from J; bases unmatched to any gene: 3. The length of the CDR3 is 15 residues. Germline CDR1 reads SGDLS; CDR2 reads YYNGEE. In nucleotides, the CDR3 is TGTGCCAGCAGCGGGAGACAGGGGAACACCGGGGAGCTGTTTTTT. Translated, it gives CASSGRQGNTGELFF.

The V gene is TRBV28, the J gene TRBJ2-6; D could derive from TRBD1 or TRBD2 (5 bases each). The germline V gene encodes CDR1 MDHEN and CDR2 SYDVKM. V was clipped by 3 bases and J by 0 bases, with 12 bases between them. The CDR3 is 17 residues long. CDR3 loop: CASSLVGVTSGANVLTF. CDR3 DNA: TGTGCCAGCAGTTTGGTGGGGGTTACCTCTGGGGCCAACGTCCTGACTTTC.

The chain uses TRBV18 and TRBJ1-4; D is uncertain. The germline CDR1 and CDR2 sequences are KGHSH and LQKENI. Trimming pared 4 bases from V and 8 bases from J, leaving 11 bases between. The CDR3 is made up of 13 amino acids. The CDR3 DNA reads as TGTGCCAGCTCACGGGGATCCGAGGAAAAACTGTTTTTT. Translation: CASSRGSEEKLFF.

This clone was detected only once. The rearrangement joins TRBV7-2 to TRBJ2-4, with D maybe TRBD2 (6 bases). The CDR3 totals 16 residues. V dropped 0 bases and J dropped 0 bases, with 9 bases sitting between them. CDR1 and CDR2 from the germline V gene are SGHTA and FQGNSA. CDR3 protein: CASSLAGGLAKNIQYF. The CDR3 DNA reads TGTGCCAGCAGCTTAGCTGGGGGACTAGCCAAAAACATTCAGTACTTC.

The V call is TRBV7-2, the J call TRBJ2-3; 7 bases are a match to TRBD2. Per the germline V gene, CDR1 is SGHTA and CDR2 is FQGNSA. This CDR3 spans 15 amino acids. V dropped 5 bases and J dropped 5; count of bases not matched to a gene: 10. CDR3 protein: CASSTHRDYLDTQYF. The CDR3 nucleotides are TGTGCCAGCAGCACCCACCGGGACTACCTAGATACGCAGTATTTT.

The CDR3 here is CAWGTGDTQYF. The CDR3 nucleotides are TGTGCCTGGGGGACAGGGGATACGCAGTATTTT. The chain carries TRBV30 and TRBJ2-3; TRBD1 aligns across 9 bases. The junction had 0 bases not matched to a gene; V was cut back by 5 bases and J by 6 bases. The CDR3 length is 11 residues. Per germline, CDR1 GTSNPN and CDR2 SVGIG (reference sequence).

The chain is built from TRBV4-3 and TRBJ2-1; 8 nucleotides agree with TRBD2. From germline, CDR1 is LGHNA and CDR2 YSLEER. There are 16 residues in the CDR3. The V and J ends lost 2 bases and 1 base, in that order; junction bases with no gene match: 4. The CDR3 loop is CASSQIGGGSYNEQFF. The CDR3 bases are TGCGCCAGCAGCCAAATCGGGGGGGGTTCCTACAATGAGCAGTTCTTC.

The CDR3 DNA reads TGTGCCAGCAGTGAAGCTCGGGACGGCTACACAGATACGCAGTATTTT. Translation: CASSEARDGYTDTQYF. V is TRBV6-1 and J is TRBJ2-3, with D tentatively TRBD1 or TRBD2 (5 bases each). The length of the CDR3 is 16 residues. Between the trimmed V and J ends, which lost 0 bases and 2 bases, there was a span of 12 bases. The germline V gene encodes CDR1 MNHNS and CDR2 SASEGT.

The chain couples TRBV18 to TRBJ2-3, with D possibly TRBD1 on 6 matching bases. The CDR3 covers 15 residues. V was trimmed by 6 bases and J by 4 bases, leaving 17 bases between them. Germline V lookup: CDR1 KGHSH, CDR2 LQKENI. The CDR3 DNA reads TGTGCCAGCTCCCCGGGTTCAGGGGTCGCAGATACGCAGTATTTT. Protein: CASSPGSGVADTQYF.

This rearrangement joins TRBV15 to TRBJ2-3; D remains unclear. The CDR3 sequence is 15 residues long. Trimming removed 0 bases from V and 3 bases from J, with 10 bases in between. CDR1 is LNHNV and CDR2 is YYDKDF in the germline V gene (reference sequence). The DNA for the CDR3 is TGTGCCACCAGCAGAGATAGGCTAATTACAGATACGCAGTATTTT. Amino acids: CATSRDRLITDTQYF.

The chain employs TRBV7-2 and TRBJ1-4; D remains unclear. Germline V gives CDR1 SGHTA, CDR2 FQGNSA. This CDR3 contains 14 residues. Between the trimmed V and J ends, which lost 4 bases and 8 bases, there was a span of 14 bases. The CDR3 reads CASSSRVSGEKLFF. CDR3 in DNA: TGTGCCAGCAGCTCACGGGTCAGTGGGGAAAAACTGTTTTTT.

This chain joins TRBV19 and TRBJ1-3; 7 bases agree with TRBD1. The V gene end was trimmed by 7 bases and the J gene end by 1 base; junction bases not matched to a gene: 4. Looked up from germline, CDR1 is LNHDA and CDR2 is SQIVND (reference sequence). The CDR3 runs 14 residues. The CDR3 DNA reads TGTGCCAGTACCAAGACAGGGTCTGGAAACACCATATATTTT. This translates into CASTKTGSGNTIYF.

This chain uses TRBV9 with TRBJ2-5, with D hard to call. Trimming stripped 4 bases from V and 2 bases from J, with 15 bases between. The CDR3 runs 15 residues. Germline V gives CDR1 SGDLS, CDR2 YYNGEE. The CDR3 protein is CASSPQGRRQETQYF. The DNA for the CDR3 is TGTGCCAGCAGCCCCCAAGGTCGGCGTCAAGAGACCCAGTACTTC.

V is TRBV4-2 and J is TRBJ2-2; maybe TRBD2 (7 bases). Germline V gives CDR1 LGHNA, CDR2 YNFKEQ. This CDR3 has 18 amino acids. Trimming stripped 0 bases from V and 9 bases from J, with 23 bases between. CDR3 nucleotides: TGTGCCAGCAGCCAAGATCTGGTGGGGGGGGGCGTAAGTAGGGAGCTGTTTTTT. Translating gives CASSQDLVGGGVSRELFF.

The V call is TRBV5-1, the J call TRBJ2-2, with D perhaps matching TRBD1 or TRBD2 (6 bases each). This CDR3 is 16 amino acids long. Trimming took off 4 bases at V and 3 bases at J, with 16 bases between the two ends. Per germline, CDR1 SGHRS and CDR2 YFSETQ. The CDR3 sequence is CASSLKGGSDTGELFF. The CDR3 coding sequence is TGCGCCAGCAGCCTCAAAGGGGGGTCGGACACCGGGGAGCTGTTTTTT.

The chain combines TRBV11-3 with TRBJ1-1; no clear D gene. CDR1 SGHNT and CDR2 YENEEA come from the germline V gene. V lost 5 bases, J lost 1 base, and 8 bases lay in between. The CDR3 length is 13 residues. The CDR3 reads CASSLQWNTEAFF. The CDR3 DNA sequence: TGTGCCAGCAGCCTTCAATGGAACACTGAAGCTTTCTTT.

The chain carries TRBV28 and TRBJ2-1, with 9 bases matching TRBD1. The V gene end was trimmed by 6 bases and the J gene end by 0 bases; junction bases not matched to a gene: 18. This CDR3 region has 20 residues. Germline CDR1 and CDR2: MDHEN and SYDVKM. CDR3 residues: CASRPHYRDRDSSSYNEQFF. The CDR3 DNA sequence: TGTGCCAGCAGACCACACTACCGGGACAGGGACTCGAGCTCCTACAATGAGCAGTTCTTC.